This is a list of T cell receptor beta chains from one sample in a study of T-cell reconstitution after alpha-beta-depleted transplantation in children. MiXCR was run by TCRdb on the PCR reads, yielding one entry per CDR3 protein. The table records roughly 170,000 distinct CDR3 sequences, around 7% of them present only once. Source: PBMCs from the stem cell graft donor, taken from the stem cell graft. These receptors all stem from a human donor who donated a stem cell graft to a child with Wiskott-Aldrich syndrome. Each CDR3 is given with its conserved first and last residue. D genes are given only for firm matches. A row's size may be missing; if present it is once, few, many or a size class.

V gene	J gene	D gene	clone size	CDR3 protein	CDR3 DNA
TRBV12-3/TRBV12-4	TRBJ2-7	TRBD1	few	CASRLGQVLSYEQYF	TGTGCCAGCAGGCTGGGACAGGTCCTCTCCTACGAGCAGTACTTC
TRBV18	TRBJ1-1	TRBD1	.	CASSPPTGATEAFF	TGTGCCAGCTCACCACCGACAGGGGCCACTGAAGCTTTCTTT
TRBV9	TRBJ2-2	.	many	CASSVSSTGELFF	TGTGCCAGCAGCGTCAGCAGCACCGGGGAGCTGTTTTTT
TRBV2	TRBJ2-7	.	many	CASSEGGRSDEQYF	TGTGCCAGCAGCGAAGGGGGGCGCAGCGACGAGCAGTACTTC
TRBV7-2	TRBJ2-7	.	few	CASSLGQAAAAYEQYF	TGTGCCAGCAGCTTAGGACAGGCGGCGGCGGCCTACGAGCAGTACTTC
TRBV6-2/TRBV6-3	TRBJ1-3	.	many	CASSPTGNTIYF	TGTGCCAGCAGCCCAACAGGAAACACCATATATTTT
TRBV5-4	TRBJ2-2	.	.	CASSPGGSRTTGELFF	TGTGCCAGCAGCCCTGGCGGCTCTAGAACCACCGGGGAGCTGTTTTTT
TRBV19	TRBJ1-6	.	few	CASSIFGSSAGSPLHF	TGTGCCAGTAGTATATTCGGATCTTCCGCGGGTTCACCCCTCCACTTT
TRBV12-3/TRBV12-4	TRBJ1-2	.	few	CASSPDGGADYGYTF	TGTGCCAGCAGCCCTGACGGGGGGGCAGACTATGGCTACACCTTC
TRBV25-1	TRBJ1-2	TRBD1	.	CASSPRDSYGYTF	TGTGCCAGCAGTCCCCGGGACAGCTATGGCTACACCTTC
TRBV12-3/TRBV12-4	TRBJ2-7	.	many	CASSFQGLENEQYF	TGTGCCAGCAGTTTCCAAGGGTTGGAGAACGAGCAGTACTTC
TRBV7-2	TRBJ2-2	TRBD2	many	CASSVTTSFTGELFF	TGTGCCAGCAGCGTTACGACTAGCTTCACCGGGGAGCTGTTTTTT
TRBV30	TRBJ1-4	.	.	CAWSVGGVEKLFF	TGTGCCTGGAGTGTGGGGGGCGTTGAAAAACTGTTTTTT
TRBV12-3/TRBV12-4	TRBJ2-1	TRBD1	many	CASRGQGGEQFF	TGTGCCAGCAGAGGACAGGGTGGTGAGCAGTTCTTC
TRBV9	TRBJ1-2	TRBD1	.	CASSEGAGGIYGYTF	TGTGCCAGCAGCGAGGGAGCAGGGGGCATCTATGGCTACACCTTC
TRBV14	TRBJ2-5	.	few	CASSGHDSRLETQYF	TGTGCCAGCAGCGGACACGACAGTCGTCTAGAGACCCAGTACTTC
TRBV4-2	TRBJ2-3	.	.	CASSQEGRGGGTQYF	TGTGCCAGCAGCCAAGAAGGGCGGGGTGGTGGTACGCAGTATTTT
TRBV11-3	TRBJ2-2	TRBD1	.	CASSLDGTGMNTGELFF	TGTGCCAGCAGCTTAGATGGGACAGGGATGAACACCGGGGAGCTGTTTTTT
TRBV6-5	TRBJ1-5	.	.	CASSIRGAQNQPQHF	TGTGCCAGCAGTATTCGAGGGGCGCAAAATCAGCCCCAGCATTTT
TRBV20-1	TRBJ2-7	.	many	CSAGLSNYEQYF	TGCAGTGCAGGGTTATCAAACTACGAGCAGTACTTC
TRBV20-1	TRBJ2-3	.	many	CSATTGADTQYF	TGCAGTGCGACCACGGGGGCAGATACGCAGTATTTT
TRBV7-2	TRBJ2-7	.	.	CASTPPGESREQYF	TGTGCCAGCACCCCTCCGGGGGAGTCGCGGGAGCAGTACTTC
TRBV5-5	TRBJ1-5	.	many	CASSLFGGNQPQHF	TGTGCCAGCAGCTTGTTCGGGGGCAATCAGCCCCAGCATTTT
TRBV6-5	TRBJ1-1	.	many	CASSPGTMNTEAFF	TGTGCCAGCAGTCCCGGGACAATGAACACTGAAGCTTTCTTT
TRBV28	TRBJ2-1	.	many	CASSLKWGIPYNEQFF	TGTGCCAGCAGTTTAAAATGGGGGATTCCCTACAATGAGCAGTTCTTC
TRBV7-7	TRBJ2-1	TRBD2	many	CASSSGLANEQFF	TGTGCCAGCAGCTCGGGACTAGCTAATGAGCAGTTCTTC
TRBV7-9	TRBJ2-5	.	few	CASSRIEETQYF	TGTGCCAGCAGCCGAATCGAAGAGACCCAGTACTTC
TRBV30	TRBJ2-2	.	.	CAWGAGADTGELFF	TGTGCCTGGGGGGCGGGGGCCGACACCGGGGAGCTGTTTTTT
TRBV7-9	TRBJ1-1	.	.	CASSLDGVGTEAFF	TGTGCCAGCAGCTTAGATGGGGTGGGCACTGAAGCTTTCTTT
TRBV12-3/TRBV12-4	TRBJ2-1	.	many	CASSWSNAGYNEQFF	TGTGCCAGCAGTTGGAGCAATGCGGGATACAATGAGCAGTTCTTC
TRBV7-9	TRBJ2-1	TRBD1	many	CASSLVGQGLPYNEQFF	TGTGCCAGCAGCTTAGTGGGACAGGGTCTTCCTTACAATGAGCAGTTCTTC
TRBV11-2	TRBJ2-5	.	many	CASSAGRAETQYF	TGTGCCAGCAGCGCTGGACGTGCCGAGACCCAGTACTTC
TRBV20-1	TRBJ2-1	TRBD2	many	CSALAGGEQFF	TGCAGTGCCCTAGCGGGGGGCGAGCAGTTCTTC
TRBV13	TRBJ2-7	.	.	CASSPGVGGPKGPYEQYF	TGTGCCAGCAGCCCCGGCGTCGGCGGGCCTAAGGGACCCTACGAGCAGTACTTC
TRBV6-5	TRBJ1-3	.	many	CASRTGPNSGNTIYF	TGTGCCAGCAGAACCGGGCCTAACTCTGGAAACACCATATATTTT
TRBV10-3	TRBJ2-7	.	many	CAINASFRDTSYEQYF	TGTGCCATCAACGCCTCTTTCCGGGACACCTCCTACGAGCAGTACTTC
TRBV3-1	TRBJ2-1	.	few	CASSHPPFGLTYNEQFF	TGTGCCAGCAGCCACCCCCCATTTGGACTCACCTACAATGAGCAGTTCTTC
TRBV15	TRBJ1-5	.	many	CATSRGFDQPQHF	TGTGCCACCTCTCGGGGGTTCGATCAGCCCCAGCATTTT
TRBV20-1	TRBJ2-5	.	many	CSARETASPQYF	TGCAGTGCTAGAGAGACCGCTTCGCCCCAGTACTTC
TRBV20-1	TRBJ2-5	.	.	CSARSGRPRETQYF	TGCAGTGCTAGGTCCGGGCGCCCCAGAGAGACCCAGTACTTC
TRBV29-1	TRBJ2-1	.	.	CSVRWMVQQVHEQFF	TGCAGCGTTAGGTGGATGGTACAGCAGGTCCATGAGCAGTTCTTC
TRBV9	TRBJ2-1	.	many	CASSPRGGTVYNEQFF	TGTGCCAGCAGCCCCCGGGGAGGGACAGTTTACAATGAGCAGTTCTTC
TRBV27	TRBJ2-7	.	few	CASSLGLGGPPNEQYF	TGTGCCAGCAGTCTGGGCTTAGGAGGGCCTCCCAACGAGCAGTACTTC
TRBV4-1	TRBJ2-7	.	.	CASSQDRGSYEQYF	TGCGCCAGCAGCCAAGACAGGGGATCCTACGAGCAGTACTTC
TRBV9	TRBJ2-1	.	many	CASSRQGPYNEQFF	TGTGCCAGCAGCAGGCAGGGGCCCTACAATGAGCAGTTCTTC
TRBV5-1	TRBJ2-4	.	many	CASSVDPDLGNIQYF	TGCGCCAGCAGCGTCGACCCCGACCTAGGGAACATTCAGTACTTC
TRBV29-1	TRBJ1-1	.	many	CSAETGMGTEAFF	TGCAGCGCAGAGACAGGAATGGGCACTGAAGCTTTCTTT
TRBV7-2	TRBJ1-1	.	.	CASSLWDPSVVGTEAFF	TGTGCCAGCAGCTTATGGGACCCCTCCGTAGTGGGCACTGAAGCTTTCTTT
TRBV5-1	TRBJ2-5	.	many	CASCQGRSVPETQYF	TGCGCCAGCTGCCAGGGGAGATCGGTGCCGGAGACCCAGTACTTC
TRBV2	TRBJ2-1	.	.	CASRRDLGSYNEQFF	TGTGCCAGCAGGAGGGACCTCGGCTCCTACAATGAGCAGTTCTTC
TRBV7-8	TRBJ2-5	.	few	CASSLVGGAETQYF	TGTGCCAGCAGCTTAGTGGGGGGCGCGGAGACCCAGTACTTC
TRBV28	TRBJ1-5	.	few	CASSSPSPWGDYSNQPQHF	TGTGCCAGCAGTTCTCCCTCCCCGTGGGGGGATTATAGCAATCAGCCCCAGCATTTT
TRBV4-3	TRBJ2-2	.	many	CASSQREGGELFF	TGCGCCAGCAGCCAAAGAGAGGGAGGGGAGCTGTTTTTT